Listed below are T cell receptor beta chains from one sample, sequenced in a study of blood T cell repertoires in COVID-19. Assay: immunoSEQ multiplex PCR; the TCRdb copy retains only in-frame clones and omits some. This table holds approximately 150,000 clones, over 75% found once. The sequencing sample was made of PBMCs or T cells enriched from blood (not recorded which). The receptors come from a human donor with acute COVID-19. The donor label of this sample is uncertain. The CDR3 runs from the conserved cysteine through the conserved F or W. A D gene is named only where the DNA matches it firmly. The size entry is marked missing in some rows and otherwise reads once, few, many or a size class.

>TRBV10-3|few|-|TRBJ2-7
CAISEADTAYEQYF
TGTGCCATCAGTGAGGCGGACACCGCCTACGAGCAGTACTTC
>TRBV15|-|-|TRBJ1-1
CATSPRGDGTEAFF
TGTGCCACCAGCCCTCGGGGGGACGGCACTGAAGCTTTCTTT
>TRBV11-2|-|TRBD1|TRBJ1-1
CASSRQGRTEAFF
TGTGCCAGCAGCAGACAGGGTCGGACTGAAGCTTTCTTT
>TRBV6-2/TRBV6-3|-|-|TRBJ1-5
CASSYLDSNQPQHF
TGTGCCAGCAGTTACCTGGACAGTAATCAGCCCCAGCATTTT
>TRBV24-1|-|TRBD1|TRBJ1-5
CATALTGAQNQPQHF
TGTGCCACCGCCCTGACAGGGGCCCAAAATCAGCCCCAGCATTTT
>TRBV3-1/TRBV3-2|-|TRBD2|TRBJ2-7
CASSSGLEGSEQYF
TGTGCCAGCAGTAGCGGACTAGAGGGCTCCGAGCAGTACTTC
>TRBV30|-|TRBD1|TRBJ2-1
CAWNSGQGNEQFF
TGTGCCTGGAACTCGGGACAGGGGAATGAGCAGTTCTTC
>TRBV11-2|-|-|TRBJ2-4
CASSFERTNTKNIQYF
TGTGCCAGCAGCTTCGAAAGGACAAACACCAAAAACATTCAGTACTTC
>TRBV7-9|few|TRBD1|TRBJ1-1
CASSLRDSHTEAFF
TGTGCCAGCAGCCTCAGGGACAGCCACACTGAAGCTTTCTTT
>TRBV7-2|-|TRBD1|TRBJ2-5
CASSSLGPGQGVDF
TGTGCCAGCAGCTCCCTCGGCCCGGGACAGGGGGTTGACTTC
>TRBV7-9|-|TRBD1|TRBJ1-2
CASSTTTGVNYGYTF
TGTGCCAGCAGCACCACGACAGGGGTTAACTATGGCTACACCTTC
>TRBV7-9|-|-|TRBJ2-5
CASKAPLGVETQYF
TGTGCCAGCAAAGCCCCTCTCGGGGTAGAGACCCAGTACTTC
>TRBV19|-|-|TRBJ1-1
CASSISPMNTEAFF
TGTGCCAGTAGTATATCCCCTATGAACACTGAAGCTTTCTTT
>TRBV20-1|-|TRBD1|TRBJ1-2
CSASLRDRGSFGMLHYGYTF
TGCAGTGCTAGTCTCCGGGACAGGGGATCGTTTGGGATGCTCCACTATGGCTACACCTTC
>TRBV2|-|TRBD1|TRBJ2-7
CASKYRGYEQYF
TGTGCCAGCAAATACAGGGGGTACGAGCAGTACTTC
>TRBV20-1|-|TRBD2|TRBJ2-3
CSASLAGVADTQYF
TGCAGTGCTAGTCTAGCGGGGGTAGCAGATACGCAGTATTTT
>TRBV4-3|few|TRBD1|TRBJ1-3
CASSQDTGTGTGNTIYF
TGCGCCAGCAGCCAGGATACCGGGACAGGGACCGGAAACACCATATATTTT
>TRBV7-9|-|TRBD1|TRBJ2-2
CASTVTGAGELFF
TGTGCCAGCACCGTGACAGGGGCCGGGGAGCTGTTTTTT
>TRBV7-6|-|-|TRBJ2-5
CASSLRQGRETQYF
TGTGCCAGCAGCTTACGGCAGGGCCGGGAGACCCAGTACTTC
>TRBV9|-|TRBD1|TRBJ1-2
CASSYRPGQNYGYTF
TGTGCCAGCAGCTACCGTCCGGGACAGAACTATGGCTACACCTTC
>TRBV7-3|once|-|TRBJ2-2
CASSLEGGTGELFF
TGTGCCAGCAGCTTAGAAGGGGGAACCGGGGAGCTGTTTTTT
>TRBV19|-|-|TRBJ1-1
CASTRMGGLNTEAFF
TGTGCCAGTACCCGGATGGGAGGGCTGAACACTGAAGCTTTCTTT
>TRBV5-6|-|TRBD2|TRBJ2-2
CASFGPGGRELFF
TGTGCCAGCTTCGGACCGGGGGGTAGGGAGCTGTTTTTT